This TCR beta chain was captured by sequencing in a study of beta chain features in type 1 diabetes. Whole-study findings and limits: Type 1 diabetes patients showed fewer insertions and more deletions at VDJ junctions.

A few counts support this clone. What it binds is unknown. The germline V gene has CDR1 SNHLY and CDR2 FYNNEI. V lost 7 bases to trimming and J lost 7 bases, with 13 bases between them. The CDR3 runs to 12 residues. Expressed TCRB transcripts were sequenced because the entire RNA isolate underwent reverse transcription. An average of about 1.01 million reads was obtained from stem cell-like memory T cell samples. Measured with immunoSEQ multiplex PCR; TCRdb has only the in-frame clones, and not every one. The sample records approximately 90,000 clones, roughly 30% being singletons. The chain recombines TRBV2 with TRBJ1-1, with D possibly being TRBD1 (6 bases). The sample comprised stem cell memory CD4+ T cells from blood. The sequence was obtained from a woman under 30 in good health. The CDR3 DNA is TGTGCCAGCACCTCGGACAGCCGTGAAGCTTTCTTT. Residues: CASTSDSREAFF. The complete variable domain, with remaining parts taken from reference TRBV2 and TRBJ1-1, reads EPEVTQTPSHQVTQMGQEVILRCVPISNHLYFYWYRQILGQKVEFLVSFYNNEISEKSEIFDDQFSVERPDGSNFTLKIRSTKLEDSAMYFCASTSDSREAFFGQGTRLTVV.